One sample yielded the 21 T cell receptor beta chains listed below, sequenced in a study of T cell responses to AZD1222 COVID-19 vaccine. Repertoires were generated with immunoSEQ multiplex PCR, while TCRdb's copy carries only in-frame clones and drops some. The table shows some 100,000 clones, with around 84% occurring only once. The sample in question was peripheral blood, obtained 28 days after the second AZD1222 dose. Receptor source: an adult who received the AZD1222 COVID-19 vaccine.

The rearrangement uses TRBV6-5 and TRBJ2-3; 10 bases match TRBD2. Germline-derived CDR1 and CDR2 are MNHEY and SVGAGI. V was clipped by 6 bases and J by 6 bases; unmatched bases: 9. This CDR3 region has 15 residues. CDR3 residues: CASSLSSGGLDTQYF. CDR3 in DNA: TGTGCCAGCAGCCTGAGTAGCGGGGGGCTGGATACGCAGTATTTT.

The V and J genes are TRBV6-5 and TRBJ1-2, with a tentative D call TRBD1 (5 bases). The V end lost 8 bases, the J end lost 4 bases, and 11 bases lay between the germline ends. The germline gives CDR1 MNHEY, CDR2 SVGAGI. CDR3 length: 12 amino acids. CDR3 bases: TGTGCCAGCGCTCAGGGCCTCTATGGCTACACCTTC. Its translation is CASAQGLYGYTF.

This chain joins TRBV27 and TRBJ2-7; D may match TRBD1 or TRBD2 (5 bases each). Germline-derived CDR1 and CDR2 are MNHEY and SMNVEV (reference sequence). V was shortened by 1 base and J by 0 bases, with 7 bases between the two germline ends. CDR3 size: 14 residues. The CDR3 nucleotides are TGTGCCAGCAGTTTATGGGGGATCTCCTACGAGCAGTACTTC. Translated, it gives CASSLWGISYEQYF.

V and J are TRBV30 and TRBJ1-5, with TRBD1 matching over 9 bases. CDR3 length: 13 amino acids. Per the germline V gene, CDR1 is GTSNPN and CDR2 is SVGIG (reference sequence). J was trimmed by 7 bases and V by 4 bases; bases with no gene match: 5. Written as DNA, the CDR3 is TGTGCCTGGACCCGGGACAGGGACCAGCCCCAGCATTTT. Protein product: CAWTRDRDQPQHF.

The chain is built from TRBV7-2 and TRBJ2-2; either TRBD1 or TRBD2 may supply D (6 bases each). This CDR3 region has 15 residues. The germline V and J ends were trimmed by 7 bases and 0 bases, with 12 bases remaining between them. Looked up from germline, CDR1 is SGHTA and CDR2 is FQGNSA. CDR3 sequence (DNA): TGTGCCAGCAACCTGGAGGGGGCGAACACCGGGGAGCTGTTTTTT. This encodes CASNLEGANTGELFF.

V usage is TRBV28 and J usage is TRBJ2-7; 8 nucleotides match TRBD2. V lost 2 bases to trimming and J lost 0 bases; unmatched junction nucleotides: 6. This CDR3 spans 16 amino acids. In germline, CDR1 is MDHEN, CDR2 SYDVKM. Here the CDR3 DNA reads TGTGCCAGCAGTTTAGCCAGCGGGAGAGTCTCCTACGAGCAGTACTTC. Protein sequence: CASSLASGRVSYEQYF. The full variable domain, its missing parts supplied by reference TRBV28 and TRBJ2-7, is DVKVTQSSRYLVKRTGEKVFLECVQDMDHENMFWYRQDPGLGLRLIYFSYDVKMKEKGDIPEGYSVSREKKERFSLILESASTNQTSMYLCASSLASGRVSYEQYFGPGTRLTVT.

This clone counts as medium-sized. This sequence joins TRBV29-1 and TRBJ2-7; D possibly corresponds to TRBD1 (5 bases). The CDR3 has 13 amino acids. The V gene's germline CDR1 is SQVTM and CDR2 ANQGSEA. V lost 1 base and J 1 base, leaving 8 bases between the germline ends. The CDR3 region is CSVEAAGSYEQYF. CDR3 DNA: TGCAGCGTTGAAGCCGCAGGGTCCTACGAGCAGTACTTC.

V is TRBV5-1 and J is TRBJ2-5; D call uncertain. Deletions cut 0 bases from V and 4 bases from J, with 10 bases between. The CDR3 covers 14 residues. Germline CDR1 reads SGHRS; CDR2 reads YFSETQ. The CDR3 bases are TGCGCCAGCAGCTTGGGAGAGGTGCGAGAGACCCAGTACTTC. Protein sequence: CASSLGEVRETQYF.

The rearrangement uses TRBV5-1 and TRBJ2-1, with 8 positions matching TRBD2. Germline V lookup: CDR1 SGHRS, CDR2 YFSETQ. CDR3 length: 18 residues. The V gene end was trimmed by 0 bases and the J gene end by 8 bases; junction bases not matched to a gene: 16. The chain's CDR3 is CASSLVAGGLGLTDEQFF. The CDR3 bases are TGCGCCAGCAGCTTGGTCGCGGGGGGACTAGGACTTACCGATGAGCAGTTCTTC.

V usage is TRBV6-2 or TRBV6-3 and J usage is TRBJ1-1; 7 bases agree with TRBD1. Germline values: CDR1 MNHEY, CDR2 SVGEGT. V trimming: 4 bases; J trimming: 0 bases; junction bases outside the gene matches: 5. The CDR3 runs to 15 residues. The CDR3, as DNA: TGTGCCAGCAGTTTATCAGGGGGTCTGAACACTGAAGCTTTCTTT. Translated, it gives CASSLSGGLNTEAFF.

The CDR3 reads CASSVVGNSPLHF. CDR3 sequence (DNA): TGTGCCAGCAGCGTAGTCGGGAATTCACCCCTCCACTTT. The chain is built from TRBV9 and TRBJ1-6, with D uncertain. Germline V gives CDR1 SGDLS, CDR2 YYNGEE. CDR3 length: 13 residues. Between the trimmed V and J ends, which lost 0 bases and 7 bases, there was a span of 5 bases.

This chain joins TRBV28 and TRBJ1-1, with unresolved D. This CDR3 spans 13 amino acids. The V end lost 2 bases, the J end lost 3 bases, and 7 bases lay between the germline ends. Germline loops: CDR1 MDHEN, CDR2 SYDVKM. The CDR3 nucleotides are TGTGCCAGCAGTTTACCAAGCGACACTGAAGCTTTCTTT. This translates into CASSLPSDTEAFF. Based on the CDR3 plus reference TRBV28 and TRBJ1-1, the full variable domain is DVKVTQSSRYLVKRTGEKVFLECVQDMDHENMFWYRQDPGLGLRLIYFSYDVKMKEKGDIPEGYSVSREKKERFSLILESASTNQTSMYLCASSLPSDTEAFFGQGTRLTVV.

This clone was observed a few times. The chain joins TRBV6-1 to TRBJ1-5; 7 bases are shared with TRBD1. V lost 0 bases and J lost 7; bases outside the gene matches: 6. CDR3 size: 15 residues. Germline V gives CDR1 MNHNS, CDR2 SASEGT. CDR3 amino acids: CASSEATDRRQPQHF. In nucleotides, the CDR3 is TGTGCCAGCAGTGAAGCTACGGACAGGAGACAGCCCCAGCATTTT.

The chain has TRBV20-1 and TRBJ2-1; D perhaps matches TRBD1 (6 bases). V was clipped by 3 bases and J by 12 bases, with 12 bases between them. This CDR3 is built from 11 residues. Looked up from germline, CDR1 is DFQATT and CDR2 is SNEGSKA (reference sequence). CDR3 nucleotides: TGCAGTGCTAGGGGGGCCGAAGGGCAGTTCTTC. Its protein product is CSARGAEGQFF.

The genes are TRBV3-1 (or the pseudogene TRBV3-2) and TRBJ2-7; 7 bases are a match to TRBD1. With V trimmed by 2 bases and J by 3 bases, 4 bases remained unmatched. CDR3 length: 14 residues. The germline V gene encodes CDR1 LGHDT and CDR2 YNNKEL (reference sequence). CDR3 sequence reads: CASSQRDRVYEQYF. Written as DNA, the CDR3 is TGTGCCAGCAGCCAACGAGACAGGGTCTACGAGCAGTACTTC.

As for this clone: The sample carries other DNA sequences with the same CDR3. The chain links TRBV5-1 to TRBJ1-4, with D tentatively TRBD1 (6 bases). CDR3 length equals 14 residues. V lost 0 bases and J 5 bases, leaving 8 bases between the germline ends. Per the germline V gene, CDR1 is SGHRS and CDR2 is YFSETQ. CDR3 region: CASSLGQGNEKLFF. CDR3 bases: TGCGCCAGCAGCTTGGGGCAGGGGAATGAAAAACTGTTTTTT.

The rearrangement uses TRBV11-2 and TRBJ1-2; D perhaps matches TRBD1 (5 bases). The V gene lost 4 bases and the J gene lost 4 bases, with 16 bases spanning the gap. CDR3 length: 15 amino acids. Germline V gene sequence: CDR1 SGHAT, CDR2 FQNNGV. CDR3 region: CASSSTQGRAYGYTF. The CDR3 DNA reads TGTGCCAGCAGCTCAACCCAGGGACGGGCCTATGGCTACACCTTC.

CDR3 residues: CASSPGTGPNEQFF. CDR3 sequence (DNA): TGCGCCAGCAGCCCCGGGACAGGGCCCAATGAGCAGTTCTTC. The chain recombines TRBV10-2 with TRBJ2-1; TRBD1 agrees at 9 bases. Germline V gene sequence: CDR1 WSHSY, CDR2 SAAADI. CDR3 length: 14 residues. V was clipped by 6 bases and J by 6 bases; unmatched bases: 6.

The J gene is TRBJ2-1, the V gene TRBV7-2; no definite D call. V lost 5 bases and J lost 0, with 14 bases in between. Germline V gives CDR1 SGHTA, CDR2 FQGNSA. The length of the CDR3 is 16 residues. The CDR3 reads CASSPQLLSSYNEQFF. DNA for the CDR3: TGTGCCAGCAGCCCGCAGCTCCTCAGCTCCTACAATGAGCAGTTCTTC.

The V call is TRBV30, the J call TRBJ1-2, with no clear D. Germline-derived CDR1 and CDR2 are GTSNPN and SVGIG (reference sequence). This CDR3 region has 13 residues. V lost 2 bases to trimming and J lost 6 bases, with 13 bases between them. CDR3 sequence reads: CAWSSVSTHGYTF. DNA of the CDR3: TGTGCCTGGAGTTCGGTCTCTACTCATGGCTACACCTTC.

The chain combines TRBV14 with TRBJ2-7, with TRBD2 matching 7 bases. With V trimmed by 5 bases and J by 5 bases, 6 bases remained unmatched. CDR1 is SGHDN, CDR2 FVKESK, per germline. CDR3 length: 13 amino acids. The CDR3 sequence is CASSFAGGNEQYF. DNA for the CDR3: TGTGCCAGCAGCTTCGCCGGGGGGAACGAGCAGTACTTC.